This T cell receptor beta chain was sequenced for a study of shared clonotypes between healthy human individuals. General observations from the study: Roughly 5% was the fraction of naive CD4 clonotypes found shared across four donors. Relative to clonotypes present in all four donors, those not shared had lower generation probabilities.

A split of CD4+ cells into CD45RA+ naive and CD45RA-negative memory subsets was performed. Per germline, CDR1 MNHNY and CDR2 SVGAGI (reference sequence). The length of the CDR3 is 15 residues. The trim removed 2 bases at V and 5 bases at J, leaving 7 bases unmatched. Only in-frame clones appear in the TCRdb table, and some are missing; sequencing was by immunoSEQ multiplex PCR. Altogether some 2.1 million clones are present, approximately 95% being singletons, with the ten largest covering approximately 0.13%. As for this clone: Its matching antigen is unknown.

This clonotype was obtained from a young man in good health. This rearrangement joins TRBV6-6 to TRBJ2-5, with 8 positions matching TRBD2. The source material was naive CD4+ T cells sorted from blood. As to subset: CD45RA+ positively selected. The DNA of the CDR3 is TGTGCCAGCAGTTACATTCGGGAGGGCCGTGAGACCCAGTACTTC. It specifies CASSYIREGRETQYF.